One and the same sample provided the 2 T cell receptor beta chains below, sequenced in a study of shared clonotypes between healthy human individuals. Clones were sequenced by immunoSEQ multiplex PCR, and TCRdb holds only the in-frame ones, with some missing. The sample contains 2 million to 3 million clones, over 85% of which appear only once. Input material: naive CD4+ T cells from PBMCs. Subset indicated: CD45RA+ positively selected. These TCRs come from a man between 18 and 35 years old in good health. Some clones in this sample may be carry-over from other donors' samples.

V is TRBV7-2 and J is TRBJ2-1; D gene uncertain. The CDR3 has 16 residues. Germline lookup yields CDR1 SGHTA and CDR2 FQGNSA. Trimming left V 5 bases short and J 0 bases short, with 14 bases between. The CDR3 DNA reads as TGTGCCAGCAGCCCGGTAGGCGGTAGCTCCTACAATGAGCAGTTCTTC. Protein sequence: CASSPVGGSSYNEQFF.

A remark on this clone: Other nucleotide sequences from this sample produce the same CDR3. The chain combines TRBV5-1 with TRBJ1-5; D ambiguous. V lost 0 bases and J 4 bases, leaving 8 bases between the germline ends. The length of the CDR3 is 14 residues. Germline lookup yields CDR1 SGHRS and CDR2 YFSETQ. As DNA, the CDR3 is TGCGCCAGCAGCTTGGGGGGAGGAAATCAGCCCCAGCATTTT. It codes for CASSLGGGNQPQHF.